The table lists the clone carrying this T cell receptor beta chain with a few counts. Its antigen remains unknown. A second PCR of about 6 to 12 cycles used a sample-barcoded 5' primer and a J-beta primer mix. A tag from a template-switch adaptor with 12 random nucleotides marked each cDNA molecule. TCRdb re-analysed the 5' RACE reads in MiXCR, keeping a single row per CDR3 protein. The data show around 1,800,000 distinct CDR3 sequences, about two fifths seen once. Trimming took off 4 bases at V and 3 bases at J, with 16 bases between the two ends. CDR3 length: 17 amino acids. Germline CDR1 reads SEHNR; CDR2 reads FQNEAQ (reference sequence). The sample is drawn from a study of blood T cells in healthy people across ages. The study's findings and limits: Long-lived donors carried more naive CD4+ cells and greater diversity than aged donors. The study could not conclusively compare naive and antigen-experienced cells, given its unsorted PBMCs. In these data, TCR beta diversity tracked strongly with naive T cell percentage.

The sequenced material came from blood. This TCR derives from a human donor in good health. The gene calls are TRBV7-9 and TRBJ2-6, with D perhaps matching TRBD2 (5 bases). CDR3 bases: TGTGCCAGCAGCTCTCGCCGGGGAAAAGGTGGGGCCAACGTCCTGACTTTC. Translating it yields CASSSRRGKGGANVLTF. Complete variable domain (other parts from reference TRBV7-9 and TRBJ2-6): DTGVSQNPRHKITKRGQNVTFRCDPISEHNRLYWYRQTLGQGPEFLTYFQNEAQLEKSRLLSDRFSAERPKGSFSTLEIQRTEQGDSAMYLCASSSRRGKGGANVLTFGAGSRLTVL.